A selection of T cell receptor beta chains follows, all from one sample in a study of T cells after posttransplantation cyclophosphamide. TCRdb's table, derived via immunoSEQ multiplex PCR, lists solely in-frame clones and lacks some. The sample lists about 3,300 clones; around 78% were seen once. Sequences were obtained from memory CD8+ T cells sorted from blood. Source of these receptors: a woman aged 60-75 years in good health, CMV-negative, and a related stem cell transplant donor. CDR3s include the opening cysteine and the closing phenylalanine or tryptophan. D genes are given only for firm matches. Clone size is not always given. Where it is, it says once, few, many or a class for expanded clones.

DNA: TGTGCCAGCAGTAACCGGGACTTCTACAATGAGCAGTTCTTC
CDR3: CASSNRDFYNEQFF
D: -
V: TRBV6-6
size: -
J: TRBJ2-1

DNA: TGCGCCAGCAGCCTCATCTTGGGAGGGACAGATACGCAGTATTTT
CDR3: CASSLILGGTDTQYF
D: TRBD2
V: TRBV4-3
size: -
J: TRBJ2-3

DNA: TGTGCCAGCAGTTACTCACAGGTGGCAGATACGCAGTATTTT
CDR3: CASSYSQVADTQYF
D: -
V: TRBV6-5
size: -
J: TRBJ2-3

DNA: TGTGCCAGCAGTTCCTCGGACAGGGATGGAAACACCATATATTTT
CDR3: CASSSSDRDGNTIYF
D: TRBD1
V: TRBV28
size: -
J: TRBJ1-3

DNA: TGCGCCAGCAGCTGGGACCTGACAGGTTTGAATGAAAAACTGTTTTTT
CDR3: CASSWDLTGLNEKLFF
D: -
V: TRBV5-1
size: -
J: TRBJ1-4

DNA: TGTGCCAGCAGCAAAGACAGGTTGAACACTGAAGCTTTCTTT
CDR3: CASSKDRLNTEAFF
D: -
V: TRBV7-9
size: -
J: TRBJ1-1

DNA: TGTGCCAGCAGCTTAGGAGCGTATGAAAAACTGTTTTTT
CDR3: CASSLGAYEKLFF
D: -
V: TRBV7-8
size: -
J: TRBJ1-4

DNA: TGCGCCAGCAGCCAAGATCGAAACCCCCGGTCACCCCTCCACTTT
CDR3: CASSQDRNPRSPLHF
D: -
V: TRBV4-3
size: -
J: TRBJ1-6

DNA: TGCGCCAGCAGCCAAACTACAGGGAACTATGGCTACACCTTC
CDR3: CASSQTTGNYGYTF
D: -
V: TRBV4-3
size: -
J: TRBJ1-2

DNA: TGTGCCAGCAGCTCAACAGGGCCTGGCAATCAGCCCCAGCATTTT
CDR3: CASSSTGPGNQPQHF
D: -
V: TRBV7-9
size: large
J: TRBJ1-5

DNA: TGCGCCAGCAGCCAAGATACAGGGGGTGCGGGAAACACCATATATTTT
CDR3: CASSQDTGGAGNTIYF
D: TRBD1
V: TRBV4-3
size: once
J: TRBJ1-3

DNA: TGTGCCAGCAGCTTGGGGCAAACCACATATGGCTACACCTTC
CDR3: CASSLGQTTYGYTF
D: -
V: TRBV5-4
size: -
J: TRBJ1-2

DNA: TGTGCCAGCAGTTTAATGGGCTCAGTTGAGTTAACCGGGGAGCTGTTTTTT
CDR3: CASSLMGSVELTGELFF
D: -
V: TRBV28
size: -
J: TRBJ2-2

DNA: TGTGCCAGCTCACCGGCGACTAGCGCCTCGGGTGAGCAGTACTTC
CDR3: CASSPATSASGEQYF
D: TRBD2
V: TRBV18
size: -
J: TRBJ2-7

DNA: TGTGCCATCAGTCCAGGGGGCACTGACCAAGAGACCCAGTACTTC
CDR3: CAISPGGTDQETQYF
D: TRBD1
V: TRBV10-3
size: -
J: TRBJ2-5

DNA: TGTGCCAGCAGCTTGGGGGAGGGGCCCTACGAGCAGTACTTC
CDR3: CASSLGEGPYEQYF
D: TRBD2
V: TRBV5-4
size: -
J: TRBJ2-7

DNA: TGTGCCAGCAGTTTATCGGACAGCAACTACGAGCAGTACTTC
CDR3: CASSLSDSNYEQYF
D: -
V: TRBV27
size: once
J: TRBJ2-7

DNA: TGTGCCAGCAGCCGGACGGGTCGTCGGGGTGAGCAGTTCTTC
CDR3: CASSRTGRRGEQFF
D: -
V: TRBV7-9
size: -
J: TRBJ2-1

DNA: TGTGCCAGTAGTACGACTAGCGGGAGTCTCAATGAGCAGTTCTTC
CDR3: CASSTTSGSLNEQFF
D: TRBD2
V: TRBV19
size: large
J: TRBJ2-1

DNA: TGTGCCAGCAGTAAACCGCCGGGACAGCAAGCGCAGTATTTT
CDR3: CASSKPPGQQAQYF
D: TRBD1
V: TRBV6-5
size: -
J: TRBJ2-3

DNA: TGTGCCAGCAGTCCATTACAGGGGGACTATGGCTACACCTTC
CDR3: CASSPLQGDYGYTF
D: TRBD1
V: TRBV28
size: -
J: TRBJ1-2

DNA: TGTGCCAGCAGCTCTTCTTGGGACAGAGGGCTAACCTACGAGCAGTACTTC
CDR3: CASSSSWDRGLTYEQYF
D: TRBD1
V: TRBV7-9
size: -
J: TRBJ2-7

DNA: TGTGCCACGTCGGGACAGGTGGACAATGAGCAGTTCTTC
CDR3: CATSGQVDNEQFF
D: TRBD1
V: TRBV28
size: large
J: TRBJ2-1

DNA: TGTGCCAGCAGCCTCGACAGTTATCAGCCCCAGCATTTT
CDR3: CASSLDSYQPQHF
D: -
V: TRBV16
size: -
J: TRBJ1-5

DNA: TGTGCCAGCAGCGGCTCTCCGGGACTAGCGTCGAATGAGCAGTTCTTC
CDR3: CASSGSPGLASNEQFF
D: TRBD2
V: TRBV9
size: -
J: TRBJ2-1

DNA: TGTGCCAGTAGTATAGCGGCAGGCCCTAACTATGGCTACACCTTC
CDR3: CASSIAAGPNYGYTF
D: -
V: TRBV19
size: -
J: TRBJ1-2

DNA: TGTGCCAGCAGTTACTCTCCCCCCTTTTACTACAATGAGCAGTTCTTC
CDR3: CASSYSPPFYYNEQFF
D: -
V: TRBV6-5
size: -
J: TRBJ2-1

DNA: TGCGCCACTGGGAGGGGACCTGAAGCAGGTGGCTACACCTTC
CDR3: CATGRGPEAGGYTF
D: -
V: TRBV4-1
size: -
J: TRBJ1-2

DNA: TGTGCCAGCAGTCCAGGACTAGGGCTAAGACAGTACTTC
CDR3: CASSPGLGLRQYF
D: TRBD2
V: TRBV27
size: -
J: TRBJ2-5

DNA: TGTGCCAGCAGCTTGGGAGGGGGTTCGGCCAAAAACATTCAGTACTTC
CDR3: CASSLGGGSAKNIQYF
D: -
V: TRBV4-2
size: -
J: TRBJ2-4

DNA: TGTGCCAGCAGTCGCGAGACAGGCCAGCCCCAGCATTTT
CDR3: CASSRETGQPQHF
D: -
V: TRBV27
size: -
J: TRBJ1-5

DNA: TGTGCCAGCAGTCTCCAGGGGGGCACTGAAGCTTTCTTT
CDR3: CASSLQGGTEAFF
D: TRBD1
V: TRBV27
size: -
J: TRBJ1-1

DNA: TGTGCCAGCAGTGCCGGGACAGGGAGGTACGAGCAGTACTTC
CDR3: CASSAGTGRYEQYF
D: TRBD1
V: TRBV6-5
size: -
J: TRBJ2-7